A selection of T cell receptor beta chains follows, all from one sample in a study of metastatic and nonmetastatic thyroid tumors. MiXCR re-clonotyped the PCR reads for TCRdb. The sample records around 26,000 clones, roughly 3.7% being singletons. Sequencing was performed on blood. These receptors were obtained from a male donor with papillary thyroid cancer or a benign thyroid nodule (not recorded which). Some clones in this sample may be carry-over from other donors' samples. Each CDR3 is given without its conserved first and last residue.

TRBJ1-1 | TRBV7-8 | ASSHMPGGYTEAF
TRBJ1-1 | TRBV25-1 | ASSEGDKAAF
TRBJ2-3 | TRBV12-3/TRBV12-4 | ASSSPSGLELTDTQY
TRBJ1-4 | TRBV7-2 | ASSMSSHSNEKLF
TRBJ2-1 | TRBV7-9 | ASSFSGGTYNEQF
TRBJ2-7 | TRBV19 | ASSVRSPYEHY
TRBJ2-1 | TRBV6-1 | ASSEAPEGGSRF
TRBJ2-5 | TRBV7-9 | ASSTYRVKETQY
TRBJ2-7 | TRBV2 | TSREPGPEAEQY
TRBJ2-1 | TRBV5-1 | ASSLGAGEDNEQF
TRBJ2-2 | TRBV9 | ASSFGGETGELF
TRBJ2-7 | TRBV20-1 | SAFTCDGTYEQY
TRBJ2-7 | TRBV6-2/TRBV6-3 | ASSYGGSLYEQY
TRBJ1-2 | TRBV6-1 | ASRSTGAYGYT
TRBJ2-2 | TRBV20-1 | SAVSSGRAGELF
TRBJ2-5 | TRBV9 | ASSGKGGGQETQY
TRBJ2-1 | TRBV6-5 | ASSYSGFMDRGSDEQF
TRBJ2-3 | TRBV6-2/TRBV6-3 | ASSSSGGPTDTQY
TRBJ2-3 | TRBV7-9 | ASRLSGRAEDTQY
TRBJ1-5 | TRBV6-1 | ASSAQYSNQPQH
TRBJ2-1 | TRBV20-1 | SARILAGASNEQF
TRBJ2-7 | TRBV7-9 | ASSGRLAVPYEQY
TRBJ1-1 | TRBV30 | AWTTGNLNTEAF
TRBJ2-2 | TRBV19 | ASSEFTGELF
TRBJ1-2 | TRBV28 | ASSSEARDVAHGYT
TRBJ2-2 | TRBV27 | ASNLFAGPEELF
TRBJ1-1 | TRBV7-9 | ASSSRSAPDRGNEAF
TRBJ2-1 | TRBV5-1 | ASSLGLTFGEQF
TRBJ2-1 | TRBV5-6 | ASSGTSFNEQL
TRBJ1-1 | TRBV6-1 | ASSEWDTEAF
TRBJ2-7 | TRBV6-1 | ASSPTGTLYEQY
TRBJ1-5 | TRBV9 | ASSVGRPLGNQPQH
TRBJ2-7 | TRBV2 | ASSEREGYEQY
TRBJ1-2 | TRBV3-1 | ASSQGGLLGRRPNYGYT
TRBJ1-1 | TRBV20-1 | SARRGRMNTEAF
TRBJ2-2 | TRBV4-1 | ASSQNSGGELF
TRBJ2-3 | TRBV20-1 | GGGVATDTQY
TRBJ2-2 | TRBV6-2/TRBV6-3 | ASSLGTGGRELF
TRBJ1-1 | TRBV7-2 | ASSLEENTEAF
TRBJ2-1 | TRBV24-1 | ATSDLPASKQF
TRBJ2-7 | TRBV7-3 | ASSLTEEQY
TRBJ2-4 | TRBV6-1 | ASSPPGGANIRY
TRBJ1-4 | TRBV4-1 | ASSQGGQGEKLF
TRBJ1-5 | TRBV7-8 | ASNGFDQPQH
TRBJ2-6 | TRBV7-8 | ASSLARAGANVLT
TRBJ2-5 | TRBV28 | ARSHQLAGSQETQY
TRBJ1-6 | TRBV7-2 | ANSPGTRNSPLH
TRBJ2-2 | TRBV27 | ASRDRYLTGELF
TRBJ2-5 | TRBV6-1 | ASKEDPRETQY
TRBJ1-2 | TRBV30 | AWGRDGYT
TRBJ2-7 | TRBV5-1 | ASRLGQAYEQY
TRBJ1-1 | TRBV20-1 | SADSQTWSTEAF
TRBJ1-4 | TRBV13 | ASSLTGDSEKLF
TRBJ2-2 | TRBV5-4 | ASRRGGLAGTGELF
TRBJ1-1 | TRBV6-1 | ASSKRENTETC
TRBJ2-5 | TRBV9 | ASSVEILGGTGQETQY